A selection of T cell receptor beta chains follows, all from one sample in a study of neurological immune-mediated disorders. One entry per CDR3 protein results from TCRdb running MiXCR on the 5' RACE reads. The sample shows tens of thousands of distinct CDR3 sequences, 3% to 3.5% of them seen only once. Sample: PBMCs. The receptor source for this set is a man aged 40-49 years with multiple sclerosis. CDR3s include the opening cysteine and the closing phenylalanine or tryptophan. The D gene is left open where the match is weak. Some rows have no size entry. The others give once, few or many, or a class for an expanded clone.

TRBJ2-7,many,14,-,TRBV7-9,CASSTSGPPYEQYF,TGTGCCAGCAGCACCTCGGGGCCTCCCTACGAGCAGTACTTC
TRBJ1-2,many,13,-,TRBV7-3,CASSTVVNYGYTF,TGTGCCAGCAGTACTGTTGTTAACTATGGCTACACCTTC
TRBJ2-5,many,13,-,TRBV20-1,CSAIRGRRETQYF,TGCAGTGCTATTAGAGGGCGGAGAGAGACCCAGTACTTC
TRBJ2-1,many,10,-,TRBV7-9,CASSISEQFF,TGTGCCAGCAGCATTAGTGAGCAGTTCTTC
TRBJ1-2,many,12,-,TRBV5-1,CASSPQGEGYTF,TGCGCCAGCAGCCCACAAGGAGAGGGCTACACCTTC
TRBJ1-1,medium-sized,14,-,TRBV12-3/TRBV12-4,CASSPRRDLGEAFF,TGTGCCAGCAGTCCCCGAAGGGATTTAGGGGAAGCTTTCTTT
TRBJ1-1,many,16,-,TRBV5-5,CASSLVPGKGNTEAFF,TGTGCCAGCAGCTTGGTGCCGGGGAAGGGTAACACTGAAGCTTTCTTT
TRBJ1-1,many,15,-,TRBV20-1,CSARRGGPILAEAFF,TGCAGTGCTAGAAGGGGTGGGCCCATATTGGCTGAAGCTTTCTTT
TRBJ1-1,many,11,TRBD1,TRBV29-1,CSVERQGGAFF,TGCAGCGTTGAACGACAGGGGGGAGCTTTCTTT
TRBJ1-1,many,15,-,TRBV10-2,CASSGGQNSNTEAFF,TGCGCCAGCAGTGGCGGACAGAACTCGAACACTGAAGCTTTCTTT
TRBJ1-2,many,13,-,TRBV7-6,CASSLSTNYGYTF,TGTGCCAGCAGCCTGAGTACTAACTATGGCTACACCTTC
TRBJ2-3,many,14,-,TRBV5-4,CASSPPGPLDTQYF,TGTGCCAGCAGCCCCCCGGGGCCCTTGGATACGCAGTATTTT
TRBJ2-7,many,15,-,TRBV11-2,CASSWSLSGSYEQYF,TGTGCCAGCAGCTGGTCCCTGTCCGGGTCCTACGAGCAGTACTTC
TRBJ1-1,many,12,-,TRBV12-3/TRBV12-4,CASSLDGAEAFF,TGTGCCAGCAGCCTGGACGGGGCTGAAGCTTTCTTT
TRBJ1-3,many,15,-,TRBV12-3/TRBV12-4,CASSLVALSGNTIYF,TGTGCCAGCAGTTTAGTGGCTCTCTCTGGAAACACCATATATTTT
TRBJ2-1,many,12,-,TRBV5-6,CASSLGGVWQFF,TGTGCCAGCAGCTTGGGAGGGGTCTGGCAGTTCTTC
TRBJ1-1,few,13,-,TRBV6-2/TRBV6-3,CASRGTGNTEAFF,TGTGCCAGCAGGGGAACAGGGAACACTGAAGCTTTCTTT
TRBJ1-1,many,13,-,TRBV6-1,CASRLGGDTEAFF,TGTGCCAGCAGACTCGGCGGGGACACTGAAGCTTTCTTT
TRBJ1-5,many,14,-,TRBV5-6,CASSTRQVSQPQHF,TGTGCCAGCAGCACCAGACAGGTCAGTCAGCCCCAGCATTTT
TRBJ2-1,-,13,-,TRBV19,CASSAYSYNEQFF,TGTGCCAGTAGTGCATACAGTTACAATGAGCAGTTCTTC
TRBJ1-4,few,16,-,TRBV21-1,CASSKAQAGQPKGLFF,TGTGCCAGCAGCAAAGCACAAGCGGGCCAACCAAAGGGACTGTTTTTT
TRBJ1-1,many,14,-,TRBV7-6,CASSSEQGNTEAFF,TGTGCCAGCAGCTCGGAACAGGGGAACACTGAAGCTTTCTTT
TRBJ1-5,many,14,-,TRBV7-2,CASSSTNPDQPQHF,TGTGCCAGCAGCTCTACCAATCCAGATCAGCCCCAGCATTTT
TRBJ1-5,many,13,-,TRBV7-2,CASSFSSNQPQHF,TGTGCCAGCAGCTTCAGTAGCAATCAGCCCCAGCATTTT
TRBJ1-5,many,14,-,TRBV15,CATSRDTPNQPQHF,TGTGCCACCAGCAGGGATACCCCGAATCAGCCCCAGCATTTT
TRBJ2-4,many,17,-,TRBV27,CASSPLGAGLAKNIQYF,TGTGCCAGCAGTCCCCTAGGGGCAGGATTAGCCAAAAACATTCAGTACTTC
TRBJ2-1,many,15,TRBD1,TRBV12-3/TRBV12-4,CASSLLRGLGNEQFF,TGTGCCAGCAGTTTACTAAGGGGGCTAGGAAATGAGCAGTTCTTC
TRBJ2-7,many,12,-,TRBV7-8,CASTLGMDEQYF,TGTGCCAGCACGTTGGGGATGGACGAGCAGTACTTC
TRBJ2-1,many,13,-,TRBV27,CASSPTGTWEQFF,TGTGCCAGCAGTCCTACCGGGACGTGGGAGCAGTTCTTC
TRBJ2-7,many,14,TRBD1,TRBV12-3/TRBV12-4,CASTLDRDMYEQYF,TGTGCCAGCACCCTGGACAGGGATATGTACGAGCAGTACTTC
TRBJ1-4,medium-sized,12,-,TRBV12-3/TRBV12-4,CASSFNGEKLFF,TGTGCCAGCAGTTTTAACGGGGAAAAACTGTTTTTT
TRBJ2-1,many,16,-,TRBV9,CASSVAEGGGWREQFF,TGTGCCAGCAGCGTAGCTGAGGGCGGGGGCTGGAGGGAGCAGTTCTTC
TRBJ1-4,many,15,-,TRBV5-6,CASSFGRQPNEKLFF,TGTGCCAGCAGCTTTGGGCGGCAGCCTAATGAAAAACTGTTTTTT
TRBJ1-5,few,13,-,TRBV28,CASSEGNNQPQHF,TGTGCCAGCAGTGAGGGGAACAATCAGCCCCAGCATTTT
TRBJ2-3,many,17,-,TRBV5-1,CASSWDPPGLTTDTQYF,TGCGCCAGCAGCTGGGACCCACCGGGACTCACCACAGATACGCAGTATTTT
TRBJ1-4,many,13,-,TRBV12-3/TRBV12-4,CASSLGSREKLFF,TGTGCCAGCAGTTTAGGGTCCAGGGAAAAACTGTTTTTT
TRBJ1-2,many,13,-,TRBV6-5,CASSPNSHYGYTF,TGTGCCAGCAGCCCCAACTCACACTATGGCTACACCTTC
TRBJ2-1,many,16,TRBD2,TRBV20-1,CSARAARGGSPNEQFF,TGCAGTGCTAGAGCTGCTAGGGGAGGGTCCCCCAATGAGCAGTTCTTC
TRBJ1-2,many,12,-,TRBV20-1,CSARDPYYGYTF,TGCAGTGCTAGAGATCCTTACTATGGCTACACCTTC
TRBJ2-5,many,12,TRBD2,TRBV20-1,CSAPAGGETQYF,TGCAGTGCTCCCGCCGGGGGGGAGACCCAGTACTTC